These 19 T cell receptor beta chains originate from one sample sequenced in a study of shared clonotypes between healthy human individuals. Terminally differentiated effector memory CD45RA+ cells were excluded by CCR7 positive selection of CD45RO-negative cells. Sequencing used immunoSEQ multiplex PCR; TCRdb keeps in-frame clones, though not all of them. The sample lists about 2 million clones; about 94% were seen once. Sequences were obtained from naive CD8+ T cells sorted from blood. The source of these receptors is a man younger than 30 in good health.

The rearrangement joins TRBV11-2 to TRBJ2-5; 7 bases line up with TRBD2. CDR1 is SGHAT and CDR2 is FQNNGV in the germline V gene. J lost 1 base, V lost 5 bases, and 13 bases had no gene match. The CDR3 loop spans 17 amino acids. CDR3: CASSLRSALAVQETQYF. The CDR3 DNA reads TGTGCCAGCAGCCTAAGGTCGGCCCTAGCGGTCCAAGAGACCCAGTACTTC. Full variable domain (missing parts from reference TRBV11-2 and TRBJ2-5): EAGVAQSPRYKIIEKRQSVAFWCNPISGHATLYWYQQILGQGPKLLIQFQNNGVVDDSQLPKDRFSAERLKGVDSTLKIQPAKLEDSAVYLCASSLRSALAVQETQYFGPGTRLLVL.

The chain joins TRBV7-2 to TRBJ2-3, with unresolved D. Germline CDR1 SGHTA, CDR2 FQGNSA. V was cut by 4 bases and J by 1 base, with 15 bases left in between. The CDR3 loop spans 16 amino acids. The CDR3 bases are TGTGCCAGCAGCTCCGGCATTAATCCCCGCACAGATACGCAGTATTTT. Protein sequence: CASSSGINPRTDTQYF. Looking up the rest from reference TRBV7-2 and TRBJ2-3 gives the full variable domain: GAGVSQSPSNKVTEKGKDVELRCDPISGHTALYWYRQSLGQGLEFLIYFQGNSAPDKSGLPSDRFSAERTGGSVSTLTIQRTQQEDSAVYLCASSSGINPRTDTQYFGPGTRLTVL.

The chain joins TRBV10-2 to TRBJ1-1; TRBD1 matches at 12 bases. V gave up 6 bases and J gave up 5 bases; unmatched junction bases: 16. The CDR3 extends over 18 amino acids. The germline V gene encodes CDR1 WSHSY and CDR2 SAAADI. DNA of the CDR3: TGCGCCAGCAGGGCACTGCCGGGACAGGGGGCTGGGTCGACTGAAGCTTTCTTT. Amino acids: CASRALPGQGAGSTEAFF.

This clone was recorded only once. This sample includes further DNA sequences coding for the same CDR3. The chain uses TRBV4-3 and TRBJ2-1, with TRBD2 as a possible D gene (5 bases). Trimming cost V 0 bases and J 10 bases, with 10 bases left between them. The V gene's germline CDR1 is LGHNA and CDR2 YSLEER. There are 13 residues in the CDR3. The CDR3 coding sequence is TGCGCCAGCAGCCAAGATTCGGGCGGGGAGCAGTTCTTC. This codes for CASSQDSGGEQFF.

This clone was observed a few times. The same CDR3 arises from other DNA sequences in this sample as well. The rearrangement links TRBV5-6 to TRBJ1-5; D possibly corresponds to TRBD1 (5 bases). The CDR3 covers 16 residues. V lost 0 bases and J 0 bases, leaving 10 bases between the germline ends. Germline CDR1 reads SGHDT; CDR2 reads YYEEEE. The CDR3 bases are TGTGCCAGCAGCTTGGGCGGGGGGTATAGCAATCAGCCCCAGCATTTT. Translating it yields CASSLGGGYSNQPQHF. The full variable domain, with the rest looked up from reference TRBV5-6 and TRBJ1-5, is DAGVTQSPTHLIKTRGQQVTLRCSPKSGHDTVSWYQQALGQGPQFIFQYYEEEERQRGNFPDRFSGHQFPNYSSELNVNALLLGDSALYLCASSLGGGYSNQPQHFGDGTRLSIL.

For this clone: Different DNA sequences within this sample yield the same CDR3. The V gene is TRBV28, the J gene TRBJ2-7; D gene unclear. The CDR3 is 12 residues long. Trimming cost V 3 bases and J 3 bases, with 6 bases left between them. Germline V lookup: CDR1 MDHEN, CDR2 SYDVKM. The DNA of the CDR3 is TGTGCCAGCAGTTTTGTTGGCTACGAGCAGTACTTC. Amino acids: CASSFVGYEQYF.

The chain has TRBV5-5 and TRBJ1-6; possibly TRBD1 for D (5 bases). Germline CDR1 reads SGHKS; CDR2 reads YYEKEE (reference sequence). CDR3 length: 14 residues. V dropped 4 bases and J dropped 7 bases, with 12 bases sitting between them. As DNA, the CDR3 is TGTGCCAGCAGCCTCACGACAGTCAATTCACCCCTCCACTTT. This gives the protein CASSLTTVNSPLHF.

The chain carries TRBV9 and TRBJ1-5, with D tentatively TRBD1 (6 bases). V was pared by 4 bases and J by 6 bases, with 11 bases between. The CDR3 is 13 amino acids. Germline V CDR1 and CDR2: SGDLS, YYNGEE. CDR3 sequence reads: CASSSGEGQPQHF. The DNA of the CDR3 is TGTGCCAGCAGCTCAGGGGAGGGTCAGCCCCAGCATTTT.

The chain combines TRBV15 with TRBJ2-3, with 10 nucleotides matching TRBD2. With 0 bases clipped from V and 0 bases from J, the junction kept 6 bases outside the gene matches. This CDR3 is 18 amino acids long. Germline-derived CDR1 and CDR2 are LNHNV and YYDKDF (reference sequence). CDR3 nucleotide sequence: TGTGCCACCAGCAGAGATCGGATAGCGGGGGGTAGCACAGATACGCAGTATTTT. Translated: CATSRDRIAGGSTDTQYF.

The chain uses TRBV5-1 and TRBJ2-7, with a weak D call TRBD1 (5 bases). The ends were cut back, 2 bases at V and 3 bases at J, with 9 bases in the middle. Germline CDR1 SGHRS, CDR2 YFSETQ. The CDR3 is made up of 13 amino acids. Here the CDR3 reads CASSFRVNYEQYF. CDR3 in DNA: TGCGCCAGCAGCTTCAGGGTAAACTACGAGCAGTACTTC.

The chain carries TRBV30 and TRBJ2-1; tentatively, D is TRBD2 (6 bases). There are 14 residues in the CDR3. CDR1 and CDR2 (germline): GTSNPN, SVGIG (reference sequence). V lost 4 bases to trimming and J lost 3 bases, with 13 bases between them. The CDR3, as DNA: TGTGCCTGGACCCGGGGAGGCGGCTACAATGAGCAGTTCTTC. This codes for CAWTRGGGYNEQFF. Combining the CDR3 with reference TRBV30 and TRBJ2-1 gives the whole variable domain SQTIHQWPATLVQPVGSPLSLECTVEGTSNPNLYWYRQAAGRGLQLLFYSVGIGQISSEVPQNLSASRPQDRQFILSSKKLLLSDSGFYLCAWTRGGGYNEQFFGPGTRLTVL.

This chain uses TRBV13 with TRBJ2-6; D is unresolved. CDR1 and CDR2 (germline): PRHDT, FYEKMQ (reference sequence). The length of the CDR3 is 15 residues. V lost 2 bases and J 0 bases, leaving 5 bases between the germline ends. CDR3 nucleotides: TGTGCCAGCAGCTTATACGGCTCTGGGGCCAACGTCCTGACTTTC. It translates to CASSLYGSGANVLTF.

The CDR3 spells CASSQPRGGVSDEQFF. The CDR3 region has the DNA TGTGCCAGCAGCCAACCACGGGGGGGCGTCAGCGATGAGCAGTTCTTC. The V call is TRBV7-9, the J call TRBJ2-1; 8 bases line up with TRBD2. The CDR3 is made up of 16 amino acids. Trimming took 5 bases from V and 8 from J; bases not matched to a gene: 14. CDR1 and CDR2 from the germline V gene are SEHNR and FQNEAQ (reference sequence).

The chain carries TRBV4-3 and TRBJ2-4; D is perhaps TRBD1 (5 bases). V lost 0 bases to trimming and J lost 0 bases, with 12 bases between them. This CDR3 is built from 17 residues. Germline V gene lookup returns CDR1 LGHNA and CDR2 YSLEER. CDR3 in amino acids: CASSQEYRTLAKNIQYF. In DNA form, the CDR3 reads TGCGCCAGCAGCCAAGAGTATAGGACACTAGCCAAAAACATTCAGTACTTC.

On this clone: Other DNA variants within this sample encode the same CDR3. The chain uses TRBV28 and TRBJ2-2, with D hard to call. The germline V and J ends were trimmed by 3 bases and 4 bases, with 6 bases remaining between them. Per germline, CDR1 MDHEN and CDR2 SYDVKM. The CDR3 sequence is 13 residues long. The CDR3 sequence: CASSFRRTGELFF. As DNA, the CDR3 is TGTGCCAGCAGTTTTCGTCGCACCGGGGAGCTGTTTTTT. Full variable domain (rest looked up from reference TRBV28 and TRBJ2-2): DVKVTQSSRYLVKRTGEKVFLECVQDMDHENMFWYRQDPGLGLRLIYFSYDVKMKEKGDIPEGYSVSREKKERFSLILESASTNQTSMYLCASSFRRTGELFFGEGSRLTVL.

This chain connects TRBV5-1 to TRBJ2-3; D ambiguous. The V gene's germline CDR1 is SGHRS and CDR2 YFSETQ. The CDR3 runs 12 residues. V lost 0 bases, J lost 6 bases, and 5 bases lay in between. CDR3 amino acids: CASSLDADTQYF. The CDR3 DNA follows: TGCGCCAGCAGCTTGGATGCTGATACGCAGTATTTT.

In DNA, the CDR3 is TGTGCCAGCAGTTCCGAACAGGGGGCCAAAAACATTCAGTACTTC. It yields the protein CASSSEQGAKNIQYF. V usage is TRBV6-5 and J usage is TRBJ2-4, with 7 bases identical to TRBD1. After removal of 4 bases from V and 1 base from J, the junction contained 4 bases not matched to a gene. The length of the CDR3 is 15 residues. CDR1 and CDR2 (germline): MNHEY, SVGAGI.

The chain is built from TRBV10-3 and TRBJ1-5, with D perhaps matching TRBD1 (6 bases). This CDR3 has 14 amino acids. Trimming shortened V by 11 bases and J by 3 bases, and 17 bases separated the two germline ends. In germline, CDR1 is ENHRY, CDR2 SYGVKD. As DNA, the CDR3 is TGTGCCCCAAAGCGACACAGGGACAATCAGCCCCAGCATTTT. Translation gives CAPKRHRDNQPQHF.

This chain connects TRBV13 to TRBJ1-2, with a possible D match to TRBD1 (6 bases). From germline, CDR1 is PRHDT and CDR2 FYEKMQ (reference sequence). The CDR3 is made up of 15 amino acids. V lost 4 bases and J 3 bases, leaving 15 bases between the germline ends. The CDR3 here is CASSSGDRTDYGYTF. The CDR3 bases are TGTGCCAGCAGCTCCGGAGACAGGACCGACTATGGCTACACCTTC.